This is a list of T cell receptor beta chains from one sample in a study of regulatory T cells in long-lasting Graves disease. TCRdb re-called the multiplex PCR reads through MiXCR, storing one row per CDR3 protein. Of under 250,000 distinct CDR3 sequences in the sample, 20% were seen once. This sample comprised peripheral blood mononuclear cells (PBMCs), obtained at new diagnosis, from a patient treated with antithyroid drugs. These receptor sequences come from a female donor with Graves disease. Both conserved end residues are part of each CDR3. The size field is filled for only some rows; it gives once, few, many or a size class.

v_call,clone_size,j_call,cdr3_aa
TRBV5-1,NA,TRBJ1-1,CASSLAQGGGAEAFF
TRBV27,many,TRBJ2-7,CASSPNRDPRYEQYF
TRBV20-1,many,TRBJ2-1,CSARDTSGTNEQFF
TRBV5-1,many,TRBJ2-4,CASSLAGFQGAKNIQYF
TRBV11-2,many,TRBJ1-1,CASSLYRGRVNTEAFF
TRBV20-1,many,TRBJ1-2,CSAPDINYGYTF
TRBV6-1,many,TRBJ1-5,CASRGQGFLKQPQHF
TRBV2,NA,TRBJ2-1,CASSHSLKQFF
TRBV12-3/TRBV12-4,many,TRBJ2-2,CAPDQGAGELFF
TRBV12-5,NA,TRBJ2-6,CASGLVRGGPGANVLTF
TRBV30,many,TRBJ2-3,CASHPRGYGADTQYF
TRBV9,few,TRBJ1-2,CASSGGQGAVYGYTF
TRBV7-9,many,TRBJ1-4,CASSFSQGREKLFF
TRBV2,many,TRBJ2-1,CASSLSTGSFSNEQFF
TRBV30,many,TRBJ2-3,CAWSTGTSTDTQYF
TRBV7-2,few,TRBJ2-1,CASSLQGGEYNEQFF
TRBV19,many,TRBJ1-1,CASSPGTENTEAFF
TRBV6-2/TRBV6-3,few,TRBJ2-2,CASSYSAATGELFF
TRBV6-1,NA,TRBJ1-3,CASSPVIGGNTIYF
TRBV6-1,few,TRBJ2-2,CASSPGQFKTGELFF
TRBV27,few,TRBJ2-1,CASRQDTYNEQFF
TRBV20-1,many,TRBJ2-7,CSAREVEQYF
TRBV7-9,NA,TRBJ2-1,CASSSIIPSSGSYNEQFF
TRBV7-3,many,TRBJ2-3,CASSVTGVARGGDTQYF